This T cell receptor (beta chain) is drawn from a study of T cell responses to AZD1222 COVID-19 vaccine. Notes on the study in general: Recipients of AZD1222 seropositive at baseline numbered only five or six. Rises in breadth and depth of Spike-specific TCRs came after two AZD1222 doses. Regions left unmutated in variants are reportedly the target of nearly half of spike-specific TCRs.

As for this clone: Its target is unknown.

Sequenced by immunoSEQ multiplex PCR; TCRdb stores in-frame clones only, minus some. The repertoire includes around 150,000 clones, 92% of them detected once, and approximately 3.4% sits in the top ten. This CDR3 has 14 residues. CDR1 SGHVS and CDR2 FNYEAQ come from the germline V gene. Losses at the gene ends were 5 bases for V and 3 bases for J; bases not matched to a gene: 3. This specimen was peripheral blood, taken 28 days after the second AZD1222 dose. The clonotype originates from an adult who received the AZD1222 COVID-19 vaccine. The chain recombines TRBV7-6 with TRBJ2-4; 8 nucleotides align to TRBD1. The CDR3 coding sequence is TGTGCCAGCAGCCCCGGGACAGGCAAAAACATTCAGTACTTC. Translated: CASSPGTGKNIQYF.